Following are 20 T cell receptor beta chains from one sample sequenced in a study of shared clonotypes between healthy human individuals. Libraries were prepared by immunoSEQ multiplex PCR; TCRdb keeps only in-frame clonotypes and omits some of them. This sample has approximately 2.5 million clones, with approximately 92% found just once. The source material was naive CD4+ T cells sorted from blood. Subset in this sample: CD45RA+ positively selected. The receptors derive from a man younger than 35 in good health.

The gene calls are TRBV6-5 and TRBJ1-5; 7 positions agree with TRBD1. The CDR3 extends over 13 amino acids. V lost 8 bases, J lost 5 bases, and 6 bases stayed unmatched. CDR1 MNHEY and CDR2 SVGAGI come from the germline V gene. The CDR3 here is CASGRGPDQPQHF. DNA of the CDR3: TGTGCCAGCGGGAGGGGGCCCGATCAGCCCCAGCATTTT.

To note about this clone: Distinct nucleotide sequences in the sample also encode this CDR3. DNA of the CDR3: TGTGCCAGCGGGGGAGACACAGATACGCAGTATTTT. It yields the protein CASGGDTDTQYF. The V and J genes are TRBV2 and TRBJ2-3; D possibly uses TRBD1 or TRBD2 (5 bases each). Germline-derived CDR1 and CDR2 are SNHLY and FYNNEI. Trimming removed 8 bases at V and 2 bases at J, with 8 bases between. This CDR3 spans 12 amino acids.

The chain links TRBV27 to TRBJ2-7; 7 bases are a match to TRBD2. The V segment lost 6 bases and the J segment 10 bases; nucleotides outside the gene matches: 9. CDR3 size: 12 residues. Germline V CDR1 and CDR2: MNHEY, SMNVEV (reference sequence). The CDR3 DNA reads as TGTGCCAGCAGGGGGGGAGGGTTCGCCCAGTACTTC. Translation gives CASRGGGFAQYF.

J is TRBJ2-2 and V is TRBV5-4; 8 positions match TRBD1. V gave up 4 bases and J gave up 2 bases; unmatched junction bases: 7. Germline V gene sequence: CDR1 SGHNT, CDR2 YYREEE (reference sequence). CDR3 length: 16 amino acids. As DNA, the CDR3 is TGTGCCAGCAGCGGACAGGGACCCGCCAACACCGGGGAGCTGTTTTTT. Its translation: CASSGQGPANTGELFF. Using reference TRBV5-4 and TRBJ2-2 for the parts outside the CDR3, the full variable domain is ETGVTQSPTHLIKTRGQQVTLRCSSQSGHNTVSWYQQALGQGPQFIFQYYREEENGRGNFPPRFSGLQFPNYSSELNVNALELDDSALYLCASSGQGPANTGELFFGEGSRLTVL.

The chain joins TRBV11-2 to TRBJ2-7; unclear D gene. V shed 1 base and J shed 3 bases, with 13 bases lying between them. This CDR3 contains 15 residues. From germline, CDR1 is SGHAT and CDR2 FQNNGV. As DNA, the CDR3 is TGTGCCAGCAGCTTAGCCCCGGGTTTGGGCTACGAGCAGTACTTC. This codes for CASSLAPGLGYEQYF.

This CDR3 reads CASSQDRDNSPLHF. CDR3 bases: TGTGCCAGCTCACAAGACAGGGATAATTCACCCCTCCACTTT. The chain couples TRBV18 to TRBJ1-6; 7 bases align to TRBD1. Trimming at V came to 4 bases and at J to 5 bases, leaving 2 bases not matched to a gene. Germline-derived CDR1 and CDR2 are KGHSH and LQKENI. The length of the CDR3 is 14 residues. The variable domain in full, with the rest retrieved from reference TRBV18 and TRBJ1-6, is NAGVMQNPRHLVRRRGQEARLRCSPMKGHSHVYWYRQLPEEGLKFMVYLQKENIIDESGMPKERFSAEFPKEGPSILRIQQVVRGDSAAYFCASSQDRDNSPLHFGNGTRLTVT.

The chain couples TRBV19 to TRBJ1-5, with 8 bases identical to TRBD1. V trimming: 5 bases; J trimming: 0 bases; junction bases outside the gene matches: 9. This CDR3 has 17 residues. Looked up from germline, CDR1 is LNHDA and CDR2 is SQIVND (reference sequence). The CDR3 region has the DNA TGTGCCAGTAGTCAGGGGGCGCAGGGGTATAGCAATCAGCCCCAGCATTTT. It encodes CASSQGAQGYSNQPQHF.

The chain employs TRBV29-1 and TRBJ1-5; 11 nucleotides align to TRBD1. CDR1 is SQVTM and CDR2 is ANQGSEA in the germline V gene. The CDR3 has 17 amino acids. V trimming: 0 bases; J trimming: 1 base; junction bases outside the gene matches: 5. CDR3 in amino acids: CSVEDRWTGGSNQPQHF. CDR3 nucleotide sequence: TGCAGCGTTGAAGATCGCTGGACAGGGGGCAGCAATCAGCCCCAGCATTTT.

For the CDR3, the DNA is TGTGCCAGCAGCCCCTTGGGACTAGTGTTGGTTGGGAAGACCCAGTACTTC. Protein: CASSPLGLVLVGKTQYF. The chain employs TRBV7-2 and TRBJ2-5; 8 bases agree with TRBD2. The CDR3 spans 17 residues. V dropped 5 bases and J dropped 6; count of bases not matched to a gene: 17. CDR1 and CDR2 (germline): SGHTA, FQGNSA.

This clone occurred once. CDR3 sequence reads: CASSVVEGGNQPQHF. DNA of the CDR3: TGTGCCAGCAGTGTCGTGGAGGGAGGCAATCAGCCCCAGCATTTT. The chain is built from TRBV2 and TRBJ1-5; D is ambiguous. CDR3 length: 15 amino acids. Germline V CDR1 and CDR2: SNHLY, FYNNEI. The V gene lost 4 bases and the J gene lost 2 bases, with 12 bases spanning the gap.

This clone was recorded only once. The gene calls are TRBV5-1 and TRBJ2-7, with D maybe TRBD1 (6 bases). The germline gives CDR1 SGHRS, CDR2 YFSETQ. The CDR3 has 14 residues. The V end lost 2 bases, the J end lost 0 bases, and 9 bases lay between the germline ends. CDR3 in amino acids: CASSFGDNSYEQYF. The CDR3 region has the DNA TGCGCCAGCAGCTTCGGGGACAACTCCTACGAGCAGTACTTC. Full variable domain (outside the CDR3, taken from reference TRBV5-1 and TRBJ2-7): KAGVTQTPRYLIKTRGQQVTLSCSPISGHRSVSWYQQTPGQGLQFLFEYFSETQRNKGNFPGRFSGRQFSNSRSEMNVSTLELGDSALYLCASSFGDNSYEQYFGPGTRLTVT.

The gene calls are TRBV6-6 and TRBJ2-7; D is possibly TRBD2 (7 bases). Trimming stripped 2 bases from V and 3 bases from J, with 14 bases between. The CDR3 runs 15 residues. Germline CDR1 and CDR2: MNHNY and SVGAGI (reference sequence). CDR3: CASSYSRGANYEQYF. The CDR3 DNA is TGTGCCAGCAGTTACAGTCGGGGGGCGAACTACGAGCAGTACTTC.

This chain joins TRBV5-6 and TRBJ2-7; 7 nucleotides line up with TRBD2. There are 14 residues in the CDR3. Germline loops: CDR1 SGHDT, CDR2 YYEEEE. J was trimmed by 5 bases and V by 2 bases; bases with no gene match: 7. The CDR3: CASSFPEGRDEQYF. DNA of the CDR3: TGTGCCAGCAGCTTTCCCGAGGGGAGGGACGAGCAGTACTTC.

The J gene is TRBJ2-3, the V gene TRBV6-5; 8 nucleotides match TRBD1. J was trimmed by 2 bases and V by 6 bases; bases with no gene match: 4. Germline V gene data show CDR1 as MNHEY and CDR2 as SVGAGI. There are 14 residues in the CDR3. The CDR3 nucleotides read TGTGCCAGCAGCTACAGGGGGGTCACAGATACGCAGTATTTT. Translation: CASSYRGVTDTQYF.

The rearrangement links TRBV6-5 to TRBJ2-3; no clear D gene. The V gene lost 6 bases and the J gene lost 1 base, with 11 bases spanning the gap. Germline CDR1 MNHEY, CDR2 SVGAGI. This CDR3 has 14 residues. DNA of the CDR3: TGTGCCAGCAGCCTAGGACGCCGCACAGATACGCAGTATTTT. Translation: CASSLGRRTDTQYF.

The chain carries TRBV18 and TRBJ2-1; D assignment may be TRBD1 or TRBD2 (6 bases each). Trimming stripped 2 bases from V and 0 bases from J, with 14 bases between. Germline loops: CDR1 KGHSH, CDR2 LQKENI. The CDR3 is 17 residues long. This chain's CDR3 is CASSPFRGGSSYNEQFF. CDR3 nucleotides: TGTGCCAGCTCACCATTCCGAGGGGGGAGCTCCTACAATGAGCAGTTCTTC.

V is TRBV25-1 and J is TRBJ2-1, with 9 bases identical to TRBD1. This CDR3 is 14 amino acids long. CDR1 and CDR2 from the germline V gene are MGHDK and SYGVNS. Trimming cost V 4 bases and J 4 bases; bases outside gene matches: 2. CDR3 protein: CASSVTGGYNEQFF. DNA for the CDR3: TGTGCCAGCAGTGTGACAGGGGGTTACAATGAGCAGTTCTTC.

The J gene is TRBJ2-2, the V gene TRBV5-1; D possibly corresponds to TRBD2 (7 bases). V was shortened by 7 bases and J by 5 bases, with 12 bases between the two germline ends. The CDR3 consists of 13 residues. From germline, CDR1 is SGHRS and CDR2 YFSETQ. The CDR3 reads CASRRGATGELFF. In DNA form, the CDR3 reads TGCGCCAGCCGCCGGGGGGCGACCGGGGAGCTGTTTTTT.

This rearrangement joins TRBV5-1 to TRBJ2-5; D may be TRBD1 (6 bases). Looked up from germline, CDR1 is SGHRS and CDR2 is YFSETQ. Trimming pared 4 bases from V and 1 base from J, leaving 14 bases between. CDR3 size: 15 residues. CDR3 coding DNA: TGCGCCAGCAGCCCGGGTTGGGACACCCAAGAGACCCAGTACTTC. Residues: CASSPGWDTQETQYF.

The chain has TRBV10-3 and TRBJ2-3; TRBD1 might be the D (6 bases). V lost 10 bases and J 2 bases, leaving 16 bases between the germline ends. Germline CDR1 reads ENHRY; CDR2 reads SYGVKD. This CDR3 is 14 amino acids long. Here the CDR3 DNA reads TGTGCCAACTCGGGACACGGTACCACAGATACGCAGTATTTT. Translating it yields CANSGHGTTDTQYF.